Each of the 26 T cell receptor beta chains below was sequenced from the same sample in a study of T cells in Graves' hyperthyroidism and ophthalmopathy. The investigators amplified TCR beta CDR3 regions from RNA transcripts. A set of HTBI primers served as the primers for a first-round RT-PCR of the TCR CDR3. TCRdb independently ran MiXCR on the multiplex PCR reads; one entry per CDR3 protein. The sample gives about 350,000 distinct CDR3 sequences, roughly 15% of which show up once; approximately 19% is in the top ten. The specimen was blood. These receptors all come from a woman in her fifties or sixties with Graves' ophthalmopathy.

The chain is built from TRBV2 and TRBJ2-5; the match to TRBD1 covers 9 bases. J was trimmed by 0 bases and V by 6 bases; bases with no gene match: 5. The length of the CDR3 is 15 residues. Germline lookup yields CDR1 SNHLY and CDR2 FYNNEI. This CDR3 is CASRETGGYQETQYF. In DNA form, the CDR3 reads TGTGCCAGCAGGGAGACAGGGGGGTACCAAGAGACCCAGTACTTC. Complete variable domain (other parts from reference TRBV2 and TRBJ2-5): EPEVTQTPSHQVTQMGQEVILRCVPISNHLYFYWYRQILGQKVEFLVSFYNNEISEKSEIFDDQFSVERPDGSNFTLKIRSTKLEDSAMYFCASRETGGYQETQYFGPGTRLLVL.

This clonotype was recorded many times. The J gene is TRBJ1-5, the V gene TRBV30, with D possibly being TRBD1 (5 bases). Germline assignment: CDR1 GTSNPN and CDR2 SVGIG (reference sequence). The V end was cut by 2 bases, the J end by 7 bases, with 12 bases between. The CDR3 has 13 amino acids. The chain's CDR3 is CAWSPHGGQPQHF. CDR3 nucleotides: TGTGCCTGGAGTCCCCACGGGGGGCAGCCCCAGCATTTT. Full variable domain (outside the CDR3, taken from reference TRBV30 and TRBJ1-5): SQTIHQWPATLVQPVGSPLSLECTVEGTSNPNLYWYRQAAGRGLQLLFYSVGIGQISSEVPQNLSASRPQDRQFILSSKKLLLSDSGFYLCAWSPHGGQPQHFGDGTRLSIL.

Note on this clonotype: A single base separates this from a much larger clone, so it may be a read error. V usage is TRBV2 and J usage is TRBJ2-1; D tentatively reads TRBD1 or TRBD2 (6 bases each). The CDR3 sequence is 14 residues long. The germline V gene encodes CDR1 SNHLY and CDR2 FYNNEI. This chain's CDR3 is CASCEGGSYNEQFF. The CDR3 region has the DNA TGTGCCAGCTGTGAGGGGGGCTCCTACAATGAGCAGTTCTTC.

This clonotype was observed a handful of times. The rearrangement links TRBV25-1 to TRBJ2-3; a weak D match, TRBD1 (5 bases). Germline V gene lookup returns CDR1 MGHDK and CDR2 SYGVNS. This CDR3 is built from 15 residues. V lost 4 bases and J lost 5, with 16 bases in between. The CDR3 protein is CASSAQTEPQDTQYF. Here the CDR3 DNA reads TGTGCCAGCAGTGCACAGACAGAGCCCCAAGATACGCAGTATTTT.

This clonotype occurred many times. V gene TRBV9 combines with J gene TRBJ2-3; no firm D call. The CDR3 has 14 residues. CDR1 SGDLS and CDR2 YYNGEE come from the germline V gene. Trimming removed 0 bases at V and 3 bases at J, with 8 bases between. Here the CDR3 DNA reads TGTGCCAGCAGCGTAGAAGGTAGAACAGATACGCAGTATTTT. Translating gives CASSVEGRTDTQYF.

This clonotype was detected only a few times. CDR3 nucleotide sequence: TGTGCCAGCAGCGTAACAGGGGGATTCTTCTACGAGCAGTACTTC. This codes for CASSVTGGFFYEQYF. J is TRBJ2-7 and V is TRBV27, with 8 bases matching TRBD1. The germline CDR1 and CDR2 sequences are MNHEY and SMNVEV (reference sequence). Trimming cost V 6 bases and J 3 bases; bases outside gene matches: 10. The CDR3 extends over 15 amino acids.

Turning to this clonotype: This sequence may be a read error, since a much larger clone differs from it by one base. The chain carries TRBV28 and TRBJ2-1; 7 bases agree with TRBD1. The J call may be wrong; the DNA end is better matched by TRBJ2-7. Per the germline V gene, CDR1 is MDHEN and CDR2 is SYDVKM. This CDR3 comprises 14 residues. CDR3 amino acids: CASRNRDRPNEQYF. Written as DNA, the CDR3 is TGTGCCAGCAGAAACCGGGACAGACCCAATGAGCAGTACTTC.

This clonotype was seen ten or more times. The chain has TRBV13 and TRBJ2-7; D might be TRBD2 (6 bases). Germline CDR1 is PRHDT and CDR2 is FYEKMQ (reference sequence). V was shortened by 5 bases and J by 7 bases, with 18 bases between the two germline ends. The CDR3 is 14 amino acids. For the CDR3, the DNA is TGTGCCAGCAGCCCCGCAGGGAGGCCCTCGGAGCAGTACTTC. Amino acids: CASSPAGRPSEQYF. Full variable domain (missing parts from reference TRBV13 and TRBJ2-7): AAGVIQSPRHLIKEKRETATLKCYPIPRHDTVYWYQQGPGQDPQFLISFYEKMQSDKGSIPDRFSAQQFSDYHSELNMSSLELGDSALYFCASSPAGRPSEQYFGPGTRLTVT.

This clonotype has only a few counts. The chain uses TRBV27 and TRBJ2-6, with D perhaps TRBD2 (5 bases). The CDR3 covers 14 residues. The germline V and J ends were trimmed by 0 bases and 13 bases, with 13 bases remaining between them. CDR1 and CDR2 (germline): MNHEY, SMNVEV (reference sequence). The CDR3 bases are TGTGCCAGCAGTTTATCGGGAGTGACCCCTGTCCTGACTTTC. Its translation is CASSLSGVTPVLTF. The whole variable domain, remainder taken from reference TRBV27 and TRBJ2-6, is EAQVTQNPRYLITVTGKKLTVTCSQNMNHEYMSWYRQDPGLGLRQIYYSMNVEVTDKGDVPEGYKVSRKEKRNFPLILESPSPNQTSLYFCASSLSGVTPVLTFGAGSRLTVL.

The genes are TRBV20-1 and TRBJ2-3; TRBD2 aligns across 9 bases. Per the germline V gene, CDR1 is DFQATT and CDR2 is SNEGSKA (reference sequence). With 6 bases clipped from V and 2 bases from J, the junction kept 9 bases outside the gene matches. This CDR3 region has 15 residues. Written as DNA, the CDR3 is TGCAGTGCCCGGAGAACTAGCGGGCCCACAGATACGCAGTATTTT. This encodes CSARRTSGPTDTQYF.

This clonotype turned up a few times. The chain carries TRBV9 and TRBJ2-7; D unresolved. The V gene lost 3 bases and the J gene lost 7 bases, with 17 bases spanning the gap. The CDR3 has 14 amino acids. From germline, CDR1 is SGDLS and CDR2 YYNGEE. The CDR3 DNA is TGTGCCAGCAGCGCCACCGGGCCCCTGGGGGAGCAGTACTTC. This sequence encodes CASSATGPLGEQYF.

This clonotype was seen at least ten times. An end of the junction does not agree with germline; a read error may underlie this. V is TRBV20-1 and J is TRBJ2-1; 8 bases align to TRBD2. The CDR3 extends over 10 amino acids. CDR1 is DFQATT and CDR2 is SNEGSKA in the germline V gene (reference sequence). CDR3 in DNA: TGCAGTGCTAGGGGACTAGAGCGGTTCTTC. Translating it yields CSARGLERFF.

This clonotype was seen repeatedly, ten times or more. The chain employs TRBV20-1 and TRBJ1-5; the D gene is possibly TRBD1 (6 bases). V was shortened by 6 bases and J by 0 bases, with 21 bases between the two germline ends. The length of the CDR3 is 17 residues. Germline CDR1 and CDR2: DFQATT and SNEGSKA (reference sequence). CDR3 coding DNA: TGCAGTGCCCTATCGGGCAGGGGAAGGAGTAGCAATCAGCCCCAGCATTTT. Translated, it gives CSALSGRGRSSNQPQHF.

This clonotype was observed a few times. The chain combines TRBV20-1 with TRBJ2-1; no clear D gene. Trimming stripped 6 bases from V and 3 bases from J, with 18 bases between. CDR3 length: 15 residues. Per the germline V gene, CDR1 is DFQATT and CDR2 is SNEGSKA (reference sequence). CDR3 residues: CSASPRNSGYNEQFF. The CDR3, as DNA: TGCAGTGCGAGTCCGAGGAACTCCGGCTACAATGAGCAGTTCTTC.

This clonotype was recorded many times. The chain is built from TRBV20-1 and TRBJ2-7; 8 positions agree with TRBD2. Germline lookup yields CDR1 DFQATT and CDR2 SNEGSKA (reference sequence). CDR3 length equals 15 residues. The trim removed 3 bases at V and 1 base at J, leaving 8 bases unmatched. The CDR3 region has the DNA TGCAGTGCTAGGGCTATAGCGGGATATTCCTACGAGCAGTACTTC. Protein sequence: CSARAIAGYSYEQYF.

This clonotype appeared many times. The chain combines TRBV2 with TRBJ2-2; tentative D call: TRBD1 (6 bases). The germline V gene encodes CDR1 SNHLY and CDR2 FYNNEI. The CDR3 is made up of 15 amino acids. V was clipped by 6 bases and J by 0 bases, with 11 bases between them. CDR3: CASRMGTTNTGELFF. CDR3 nucleotides: TGTGCCAGCAGGATGGGGACAACGAACACCGGGGAGCTGTTTTTT.

At least ten counts were recorded for this clonotype. The rearrangement joins TRBV5-1 to TRBJ1-1; 7 nucleotides align to TRBD1. Germline loops: CDR1 SGHRS, CDR2 YFSETQ. This CDR3 region has 15 residues. With V trimmed by 2 bases and J by 1 base, 5 bases remained unmatched. The CDR3 nucleotides are TGCGCCAGCAGCTTACAGGGGTCGGGGAACACTGAAGCTTTCTTT. It encodes CASSLQGSGNTEAFF.

V is TRBV12-3 or TRBV12-4 and J is TRBJ1-1; D is possibly TRBD1 (5 bases). V gave up 1 base and J gave up 6 bases, with 15 bases separating them. The length of the CDR3 is 15 residues. In nucleotides, the CDR3 is TGTGCCAGCAGTTTAGTCCAGGGAGGGACGGCTGAAGCTTTCTTT. Encoded protein: CASSLVQGGTAEAFF.

Worth noting for this clonotype: The germline gene is not matched at one end of the junction; a read error may be the cause. The chain joins TRBV7-6 to TRBJ1-5, with D possibly TRBD1 on 6 matching bases. Per the germline V gene, CDR1 is SGHVS and CDR2 is FNYEAQ. The CDR3 has 18 amino acids. CDR3 nucleotide sequence: TGTGCTAGCACCTTCCCCACAGGGCCCGACTATAGCAATCAGCCCCAGCATTTT. Amino acids: CASTFPTGPDYSNQPQHF. Full variable domain (outside the CDR3, taken from reference TRBV7-6 and TRBJ1-5): GAGVSQSPRYKVTKRGQDVALRCDPISGHVSLYWYRQALGQGPEFLTYFNYEAQQDKSGLPNDRFSAERPEGSISTLTIQRTEQRDSAMYRCASTFPTGPDYSNQPQHFGDGTRLSIL.

This clonotype occurred many times. CDR3 residues: CSAPPRQGLTQYF. CDR3 in DNA: TGCAGTGCCCCCCCGCGTCAGGGACTTACGCAGTATTTT. The chain links TRBV20-1 to TRBJ2-3; a weak D match, TRBD2 (6 bases). The CDR3 has 13 residues. CDR1 and CDR2 from the germline V gene are DFQATT and SNEGSKA (reference sequence). V lost 6 bases and J 8 bases, leaving 18 bases between the germline ends.

The chain is built from TRBV28 and TRBJ1-1, with TRBD1 identical over 8 bases. Germline V lookup: CDR1 MDHEN, CDR2 SYDVKM. With 7 bases clipped from V and 11 bases from J, the junction kept 12 bases outside the gene matches. The CDR3 is 13 amino acids. The CDR3 DNA reads TGTGCCAGCACCCAAGCCGCACAGGGGGAGGCTTTCTTT. Translation: CASTQAAQGEAFF.

This clonotype was counted many times. The chain uses TRBV6-1 and TRBJ1-6, with D unclear. Germline CDR1 is MNHNS and CDR2 is SASEGT. V was cut by 5 bases and J by 7 bases, with 15 bases left in between. The CDR3 is 15 residues long. CDR3 loop: CASSFDGVGNSPLHF. The CDR3 DNA reads as TGTGCCAGCAGTTTTGATGGGGTAGGGAATTCACCCCTCCACTTT.

This clonotype was counted at least ten times. This chain joins TRBV15 and TRBJ2-3, with 8 bases matching TRBD2. The length of the CDR3 is 16 residues. Germline trimming cut 6 bases from V and 0 bases from J; bases unmatched to any gene: 8. Germline V lookup: CDR1 LNHNV, CDR2 YYDKDF (reference sequence). The DNA of the CDR3 is TGTGCCACCAGAAGCGGGCTAGCGGGTAGCACAGATACGCAGTATTTT. It encodes CATRSGLAGSTDTQYF.

This clonotype has ten or more counts. The chain recombines TRBV11-2 with TRBJ2-2, with a tentative D call TRBD1 (6 bases). Germline loops: CDR1 SGHAT, CDR2 FQNNGV. Deletions cut 4 bases from V and 4 bases from J, with 13 bases between. This CDR3 spans 15 amino acids. The CDR3 DNA reads as TGTGCCAGCAGCTCCATAACAGGGTCCACCGGGGAGCTGTTTTTT. Its translation: CASSSITGSTGELFF.

The J gene is TRBJ2-3, the V gene TRBV9; D unresolved. The CDR3 length is 13 residues. Trimming stripped 2 bases from V and 5 bases from J, with 9 bases between. CDR1 and CDR2 (germline): SGDLS, YYNGEE. The CDR3 nucleotides are TGTGCCAGCAGCGTCAACGACGGAGATACGCAGTATTTT. Translated: CASSVNDGDTQYF.

This clonotype appeared a few times. The rearrangement links TRBV20-1 to TRBJ2-1; the match to TRBD2 covers 8 bases. Germline-derived CDR1 and CDR2 are DFQATT and SNEGSKA (reference sequence). The V gene end was trimmed by 4 bases and the J gene end by 2 bases; junction bases not matched to a gene: 4. CDR3 length: 14 residues. CDR3 in amino acids: CSAISGDTYNEQFF. CDR3 bases: TGCAGTGCTATTAGCGGGGATACCTACAATGAGCAGTTCTTC.